This TCR beta chain was sequenced during a study of naive and memory T cell subsets. Germline values: CDR1 MDHEN, CDR2 SYDVKM. V was clipped by 2 bases and J by 7 bases, with 14 bases between them. This CDR3 has 14 amino acids. Two oligonucleotides, mixed equimolar, formed the beta constant-region primer covering TRBC1 and TRBC2. The ligated cDNA underwent four PCR rounds using SP2 and nested alpha and beta constant-region primers. TCRdb itself ran the UMI-ligation and nested PCR reads through MiXCR, one entry per CDR3 protein. The table includes tens of thousands of distinct CDR3 sequences, around 9% detected once. Study-wide points: Possibly reflecting memory cells re-expressing CD45RA, a few larger clonotypes occurred in naive repertoires, especially CD8. From naive to CM, EM and EMRA, diversity decreased and Gini increased. Activation and differentiation may alter RNA-based TCR counts.

To note about this clonotype: As yet, its antigen is unknown. A single base separates this from a much larger clone, so it may be a read error.

The chain joins TRBV28 to TRBJ1-1, with no clear D. The material sequenced was naive CD8+ T cells from blood. This sequence was found in a human donor in good health. The CDR3 DNA follows: TGTGCCAGCAGTTTAAGACGGGTGGTAGTTGAAGCTTTCTTT. As protein: CASSLRRVVVEAFF. The variable domain in full, completed from reference TRBV28 and TRBJ1-1, reads DVKVTQSSRYLVKRTGEKVFLECVQDMDHENMFWYRQDPGLGLRLIYFSYDVKMKEKGDIPEGYSVSREKKERFSLILESASTNQTSMYLCASSLRRVVVEAFFGQGTRLTVV.